This TCR beta chain is drawn from a study of blood T cell repertoires in COVID-19. Study overall: There were acute and convalescent COVID-19 samples, and they came from the United States, Italy and Spain. The cDNA or gDNA used as material had been derived from T cells, B-cell-depleted T cells, or PBMCs.

This CDR3 spans 14 amino acids. The junction had 4 bases not matched to a gene; V was cut back by 2 bases and J by 7 bases. Germline values: CDR1 LNHDA, CDR2 SQIVND (reference sequence). Per the study methods: Quantification of nucleated cells was approximated via reference gene primer amplification. Sequenced by immunoSEQ multiplex PCR; TCRdb stores in-frame clones only, minus some. The V and J calls and the clone size are those of that table, but D and trimming were determined from the DNA. The sample yields about 80,000 clones, approximately 89% seen once. The source of this sequence is a woman older than 75 with acute or convalescent COVID-19. Sequenced: peripheral blood. This sequence joins TRBV19 and TRBJ1-2, with TRBD1 matching 10 bases. The CDR3: CASSIRGQGLGYTF. The CDR3 DNA reads TGTGCCAGTAGTATAAGGGGACAGGGGCTTGGCTACACCTTC.